This entry lists 11 T cell receptor beta chains sequenced from one sample in a study of shared clonotypes between healthy human individuals. CD8 cells classed as naive were CD45RO-negative and positively selected for CCR7, excluding terminally differentiated effector memory CD45RA+ cells. Data came from immunoSEQ multiplex PCR; TCRdb stores just in-frame clones and leaves some out. The sample has 800,000 or so clones; 96% are singletons. The sample comprised naive CD8+ T cells sorted from blood. All receptors derive from a man under 40 in good health.

Here the CDR3 reads CSVEIRTYGYTF. The CDR3 DNA reads as TGCAGCGTTGAAATAAGGACCTATGGCTACACCTTC. V gene TRBV29-1 combines with J gene TRBJ1-2; no reliable D call. The CDR3 is 12 amino acids. The V gene's germline CDR1 is SQVTM and CDR2 ANQGSEA. V was cut by 2 bases and J by 4 bases, with 8 bases left in between.

The rearrangement joins TRBV6-5 to TRBJ2-3, with a tentative D call TRBD1 (6 bases). This CDR3 comprises 16 residues. CDR1 and CDR2 from the germline V gene are MNHEY and SVGAGI. V gave up 2 bases and J gave up 0 bases, with 12 bases separating them. CDR3 residues: CASSYDGQSSTDTQYF. In nucleotides, the CDR3 is TGTGCCAGCAGTTACGACGGACAGAGCAGCACAGATACGCAGTATTTT.

The V call is TRBV6-5, the J call TRBJ2-7, with TRBD1 matching over 7 bases. The CDR3 is 14 residues long. The ends lost 6 bases at V and 0 bases at J; junction bases unmatched: 5. From germline, CDR1 is MNHEY and CDR2 SVGAGI. CDR3 sequence (DNA): TGTGCCAGCAGCTCGGACAGGATCTCCTACGAGCAGTACTTC. Translated: CASSSDRISYEQYF.

The V and J genes are TRBV6-5 and TRBJ2-2, with 8 bases matching TRBD2. The CDR3 has 15 amino acids. Germline V gives CDR1 MNHEY, CDR2 SVGAGI. V was clipped by 6 bases and J by 0 bases; unmatched bases: 3. The CDR3: CASSRTSSNTGELFF. The CDR3 nucleotides are TGTGCCAGCAGCCGGACTAGCTCGAACACCGGGGAGCTGTTTTTT.

The chain links TRBV7-9 to TRBJ1-4, with a possible D match to TRBD1 (6 bases). The CDR3 is 14 amino acids. Deletions cut 6 bases from V and 6 bases from J, with 14 bases between. The germline gives CDR1 SEHNR, CDR2 FQNEAQ (reference sequence). The CDR3 DNA is TGTGCCAGCAGTGATGGGGGGCTGTATGAAAAACTGTTTTTT. Translated: CASSDGGLYEKLFF.

The chain joins TRBV9 to TRBJ2-1; 12 bases are shared with TRBD2. Per germline, CDR1 SGDLS and CDR2 YYNGEE. The ends lost 3 bases at V and 0 bases at J; junction bases unmatched: 4. This CDR3 has 17 amino acids. The CDR3 coding sequence is TGTGCCAGCAGCGGACTAGCGGGAGTCCGCTCCTACAATGAGCAGTTCTTC. This sequence encodes CASSGLAGVRSYNEQFF.

The V call is TRBV18, the J call TRBJ2-7; weak D call: TRBD2 (6 bases). Looked up from germline, CDR1 is KGHSH and CDR2 is LQKENI. This CDR3 is 14 amino acids long. Trimming left V 3 bases short and J 0 bases short, with 9 bases between. CDR3 sequence: CASSPGLGSYEQYF. Here the CDR3 DNA reads TGTGCCAGCTCACCGGGACTGGGCTCCTACGAGCAGTACTTC.

CDR3 residues: CASSLKAGVNPYEQYF. Here the CDR3 DNA reads TGTGCCAGCAGCTTGAAGGCAGGAGTAAACCCCTACGAGCAGTACTTC. The chain joins TRBV5-4 to TRBJ2-7; D gene ambiguous. The germline CDR1 and CDR2 sequences are SGHNT and YYREEE (reference sequence). The germline V and J ends were trimmed by 1 base and 2 bases, with 16 bases remaining between them. The CDR3 has 16 residues.

CDR3 region: CASSLDGGWDEQFF. Written as DNA, the CDR3 is TGCGCCAGCAGCTTGGACGGGGGCTGGGATGAGCAGTTCTTC. The chain links TRBV5-1 to TRBJ2-1, with D perhaps matching TRBD1 or TRBD2 (6 bases each). Per germline, CDR1 SGHRS and CDR2 YFSETQ. This CDR3 is 14 amino acids long. V was cut by 0 bases and J by 8 bases, with 12 bases left in between.

The CDR3 protein is CAISFDRSNEQYF. In nucleotides, the CDR3 is TGTGCCATCAGCTTTGACCGGTCGAACGAGCAGTACTTC. The rearrangement uses TRBV10-3 and TRBJ2-7; no clear D gene. Per germline, CDR1 ENHRY and CDR2 SYGVKD. V shed 6 bases and J shed 5 bases, with 14 bases lying between them. CDR3 length equals 13 residues.

The CDR3 bases are TGTGCCAGCAGCGGAGTTAGGGGCGGAAATGAGCAGTTCTTC. Protein product: CASSGVRGGNEQFF. The J gene is TRBJ2-1, the V gene TRBV9; D is possibly TRBD1 (5 bases). V lost 3 bases and J 7 bases, leaving 14 bases between the germline ends. Per germline, CDR1 SGDLS and CDR2 YYNGEE. There are 14 residues in the CDR3.